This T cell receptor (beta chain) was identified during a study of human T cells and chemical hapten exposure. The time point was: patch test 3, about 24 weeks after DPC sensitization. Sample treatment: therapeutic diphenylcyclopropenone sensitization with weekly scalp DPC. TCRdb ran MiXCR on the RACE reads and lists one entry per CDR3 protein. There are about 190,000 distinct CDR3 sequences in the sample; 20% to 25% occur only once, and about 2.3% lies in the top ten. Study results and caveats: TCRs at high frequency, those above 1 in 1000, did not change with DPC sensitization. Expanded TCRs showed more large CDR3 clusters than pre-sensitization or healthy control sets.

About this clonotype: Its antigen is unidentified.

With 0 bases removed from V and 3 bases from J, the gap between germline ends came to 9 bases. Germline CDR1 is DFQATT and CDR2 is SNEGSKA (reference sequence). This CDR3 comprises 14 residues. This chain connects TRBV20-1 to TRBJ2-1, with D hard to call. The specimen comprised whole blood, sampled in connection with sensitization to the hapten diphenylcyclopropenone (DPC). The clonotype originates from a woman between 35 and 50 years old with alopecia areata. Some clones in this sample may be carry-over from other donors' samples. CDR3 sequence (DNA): TGCAGTGCTAGAGATCCCAGGTACTACAATGAGCAGTTCTTC. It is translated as CSARDPRYYNEQFF.